Below are 8 T cell receptor beta chains sequenced from a single sample in a study of PD-1 blockade in mismatch repair-deficient tumors. Using immunoSEQ multiplex PCR, the repertoire was profiled, and TCRdb retains in-frame clones only, with some absent. The sample gives about 51,000 clones, roughly 80% of which show up once; around 8.1% is in the top ten. This specimen was peripheral blood, taken 20 weeks after starting pembrolizumab. The receptor set was obtained from an adult with mismatch repair-deficient cancer.

This rearrangement joins TRBV15 to TRBJ2-1; no clear D. Per germline, CDR1 LNHNV and CDR2 YYDKDF (reference sequence). Trimming left V 0 bases short and J 3 bases short, with 6 bases between. This CDR3 has 14 residues. CDR3 protein: CATSRDGSYNEQFF. The CDR3 region has the DNA TGTGCCACCAGCAGAGATGGTAGCTACAATGAGCAGTTCTTC.

This chain connects TRBV29-1 to TRBJ2-1; 7 bases fit TRBD2. Germline assignment: CDR1 SQVTM and CDR2 ANQGSEA. With 8 bases clipped from V and 9 bases from J, the junction kept 13 bases outside the gene matches. The CDR3 is 13 residues long. In DNA, the CDR3 is TGCAGCCTTCAGCGGGATAGCTCGGCTGAGCAGTTCTTC. Its protein product is CSLQRDSSAEQFF.

This sequence joins TRBV2 and TRBJ2-5; 13 nucleotides line up with TRBD2. Germline values: CDR1 SNHLY, CDR2 FYNNEI. After removal of 5 bases from V and 7 bases from J, the junction contained 10 bases not matched to a gene. CDR3 length equals 16 residues. CDR3 sequence reads: CASSINGLAGEGTQYF. The DNA of the CDR3 is TGTGCCAGCAGTATAAACGGACTAGCGGGAGAAGGGACCCAGTACTTC.

The rearrangement uses TRBV7-9 and TRBJ1-4, with a possible D match to TRBD1 (5 bases). The CDR3 loop spans 14 amino acids. In germline, CDR1 is SEHNR, CDR2 FQNEAQ (reference sequence). V was shortened by 5 bases and J by 5 bases, with 12 bases between the two germline ends. The CDR3 spells CASSKTDLNEKLFF. The CDR3 DNA sequence: TGTGCCAGCAGCAAGACAGACTTAAATGAAAAACTGTTTTTT.

The chain employs TRBV7-9 and TRBJ1-1; 8 nucleotides line up with TRBD1. The CDR3 has 16 residues. With 10 bases clipped from V and 0 bases from J, the junction kept 13 bases outside the gene matches. In germline, CDR1 is SEHNR, CDR2 FQNEAQ (reference sequence). CDR3 residues: CATSSTGGWMNTEAFF. The CDR3 region has the DNA TGTGCCACCTCAAGTACAGGGGGATGGATGAACACTGAAGCTTTCTTT. Complete variable domain (other parts from reference TRBV7-9 and TRBJ1-1): DTGVSQNPRHKITKRGQNVTFRCDPISEHNRLYWYRQTLGQGPEFLTYFQNEAQLEKSRLLSDRFSAERPKGSFSTLEIQRTEQGDSAMYLCATSSTGGWMNTEAFFGQGTRLTVV.

This clone was detected a few times. The chain recombines TRBV5-6 with TRBJ2-3; the D is unclear. This CDR3 contains 16 residues. Germline V CDR1 and CDR2: SGHDT, YYEEEE. V was clipped by 3 bases and J by 2 bases, with 16 bases between them. The CDR3: CASSSPWVGDTDTQYF. Written as DNA, the CDR3 is TGTGCCAGCAGCTCCCCGTGGGTCGGTGACACAGATACGCAGTATTTT.

The rearrangement joins TRBV11-2 to TRBJ2-5, with a tentative D call TRBD2 (7 bases). The CDR3 extends over 15 amino acids. V was shortened by 5 bases and J by 5 bases, with 18 bases between the two germline ends. CDR1 and CDR2 from the germline V gene are SGHAT and FQNNGV. Here the CDR3 DNA reads TGTGCCAGCAGCCCGTTCGGGGGGCGCGGGGAGACCCAGTACTTC. Translating gives CASSPFGGRGETQYF.

Comments on this clone: A much larger clone differs from this one at a single base, so this may be a read error. The V gene is TRBV6-6, the J gene TRBJ1-1, with TRBD1 as a possible D gene (6 bases). The V and J ends lost 6 bases and 1 base respectively, with 6 bases between them. The CDR3 spans 12 residues. The V gene's germline CDR1 is MNHNY and CDR2 SVGAGI (reference sequence). Here the CDR3 DNA reads TGTGCCAGCAGGACAGGGAACACTGAAGCTTTCTTT. This translates into CASRTGNTEAFF.